This T cell receptor beta chain was observed in a study of T cells after yellow fever vaccination. Points from the study as a whole: CD4 and CD8 compartments shared a small share of clonotypes, likely from convergent recombination. A large majority of primary-vaccination clones showed up again after the booster (around 95% CD4, around 90% CD8).

The length of the CDR3 is 15 residues. V lost 4 bases, J lost 4 bases, and 16 bases lay in between. Germline CDR1 reads MNHNS; CDR2 reads SASEGT. This clonotype was seen many times. Its antigen remains unidentified. Via MiXCR, TCRdb re-called the 5' RACE reads, giving one row per CDR3 protein. The profile covers under 150,000 distinct CDR3 sequences, with more than 6% appearing a single time and roughly 0.73% taken by the ten largest. V is TRBV6-1 and J is TRBJ1-1; TRBD1 is a possible D gene (5 bases). The sample in question was CD4+ T cells sorted from PBMCs, obtained 5 days after the yellow fever booster vaccination. This clonotype originated in a man aged 30 to 45 who received the YFV17D yellow fever vaccine. For the CDR3, the DNA is TGTGCCAGCAGTGGCTCAGGGAATTGGGGCACTGAAGCTTTCTTT. Residues: CASSGSGNWGTEAFF.